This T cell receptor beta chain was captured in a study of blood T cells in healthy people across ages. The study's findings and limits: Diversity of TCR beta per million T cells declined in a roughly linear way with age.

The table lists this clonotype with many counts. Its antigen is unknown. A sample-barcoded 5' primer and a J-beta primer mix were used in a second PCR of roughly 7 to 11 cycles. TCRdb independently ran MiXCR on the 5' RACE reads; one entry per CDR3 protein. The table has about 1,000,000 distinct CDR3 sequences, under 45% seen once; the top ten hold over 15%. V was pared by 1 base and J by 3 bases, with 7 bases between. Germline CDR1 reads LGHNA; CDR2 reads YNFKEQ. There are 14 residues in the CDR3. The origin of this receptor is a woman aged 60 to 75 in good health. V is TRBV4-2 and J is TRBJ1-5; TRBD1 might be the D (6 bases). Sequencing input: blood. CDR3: CASSQGGLNQPQHF. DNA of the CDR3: TGTGCCAGCAGCCAAGGGGGGCTCAATCAGCCCCAGCATTTT.